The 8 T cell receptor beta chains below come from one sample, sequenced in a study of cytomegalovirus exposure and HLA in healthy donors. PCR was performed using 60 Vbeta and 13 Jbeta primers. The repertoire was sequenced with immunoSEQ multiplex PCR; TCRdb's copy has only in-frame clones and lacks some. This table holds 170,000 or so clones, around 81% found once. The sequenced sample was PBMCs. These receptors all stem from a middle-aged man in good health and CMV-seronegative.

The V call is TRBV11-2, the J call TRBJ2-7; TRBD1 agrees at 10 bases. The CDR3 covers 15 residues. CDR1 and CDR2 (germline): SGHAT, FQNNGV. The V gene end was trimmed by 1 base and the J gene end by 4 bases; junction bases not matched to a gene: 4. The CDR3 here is CASSLGGQGEYEQYF. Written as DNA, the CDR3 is TGTGCCAGCAGCTTAGGAGGACAGGGGGAATACGAGCAGTACTTC.

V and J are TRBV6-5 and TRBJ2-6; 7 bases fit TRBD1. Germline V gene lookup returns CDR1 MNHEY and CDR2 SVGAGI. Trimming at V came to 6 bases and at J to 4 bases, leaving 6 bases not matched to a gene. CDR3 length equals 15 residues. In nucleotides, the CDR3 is TGTGCCAGCAGAAGGGGACAGAACGGGGCCAACGTCCTGACTTTC. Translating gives CASRRGQNGANVLTF.

This CDR3 is CASRGTPREQYF. As DNA, the CDR3 is TGTGCCAGCAGAGGGACACCCCGGGAGCAGTACTTC. The chain carries TRBV6-1 and TRBJ2-7; D may be TRBD1 (6 bases). V lost 6 bases to trimming and J lost 7 bases, with 13 bases between them. Germline values: CDR1 MNHNS, CDR2 SASEGT. CDR3 size: 12 residues.

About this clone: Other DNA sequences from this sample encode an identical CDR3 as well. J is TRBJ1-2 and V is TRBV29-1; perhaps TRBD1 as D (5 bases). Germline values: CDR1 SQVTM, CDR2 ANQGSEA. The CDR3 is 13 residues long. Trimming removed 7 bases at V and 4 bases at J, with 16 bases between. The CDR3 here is CSAAGTDFYGYTF. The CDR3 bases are TGCAGCGCAGCCGGGACTGACTTCTATGGCTACACCTTC.

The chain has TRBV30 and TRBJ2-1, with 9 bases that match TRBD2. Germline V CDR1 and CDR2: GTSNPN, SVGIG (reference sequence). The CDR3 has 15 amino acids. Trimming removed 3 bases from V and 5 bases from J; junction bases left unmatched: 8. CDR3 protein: CAWSPGLALNNEQFF. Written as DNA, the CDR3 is TGTGCCTGGAGCCCTGGACTAGCGTTGAACAATGAGCAGTTCTTC.

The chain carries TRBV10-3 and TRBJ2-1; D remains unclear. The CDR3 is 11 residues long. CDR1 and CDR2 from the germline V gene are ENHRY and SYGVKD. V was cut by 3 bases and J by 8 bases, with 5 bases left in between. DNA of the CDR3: TGTGCCATCAGTGATCAGGATGAGCAGTTCTTC. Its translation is CAISDQDEQFF.

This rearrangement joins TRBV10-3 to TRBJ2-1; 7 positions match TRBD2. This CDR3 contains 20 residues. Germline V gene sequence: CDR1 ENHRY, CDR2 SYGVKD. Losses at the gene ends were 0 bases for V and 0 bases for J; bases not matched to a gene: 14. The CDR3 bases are TGTGCCATCAGTGAGTCAGCGGGGTCCCTTATTCTTAGCTCCTACAATGAGCAGTTCTTC. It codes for CAISESAGSLILSSYNEQFF.

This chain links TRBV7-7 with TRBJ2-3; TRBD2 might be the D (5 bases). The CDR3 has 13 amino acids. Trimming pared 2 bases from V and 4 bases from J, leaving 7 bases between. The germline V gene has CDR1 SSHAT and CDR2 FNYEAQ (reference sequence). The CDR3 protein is CASSLTEADTQYF. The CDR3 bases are TGTGCCAGCAGCTTAACGGAGGCAGATACGCAGTATTTT. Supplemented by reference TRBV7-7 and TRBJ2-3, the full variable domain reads GAGVSQSPRYKVTKRGQDVTLRCDPISSHATLYWYQQALGQGPEFLTYFNYEAQPDKSGLPSDRFSAERPEGSISTLTIQRTEQRDSAMYRCASSLTEADTQYFGPGTRLTVL.